The source of this TCR beta chain is a study of T cell responses to AZD1222 COVID-19 vaccine. General study findings and limits: Among the donors, most were white British and more were female, and clonal diversity was possibly underestimated. Reportedly, nearly half of unique spike TCRs recognized epitopes outside B.1.351/B.1.1.7 mutations. Elevations in Spike-specific TCR breadth and depth followed administration of two AZD1222 doses.

Points on this clone: The antigen is not known.

Profiled with immunoSEQ multiplex PCR; TCRdb holds only in-frame clones, not every one. This sample carries about 79,000 clones, under 95% of them seen once, and the ten largest clones take around 7.1%. The clonotype comes from an adult in good health. The sequences come from peripheral blood, collected on day 0 of MenACWY control vaccination.

CDR3 nucleotides: TGTGCCAGCAGCAGTAATCGGGGCGACCGACAGGAGCAGTTCTTC. Protein sequence: CASSSNRGDRQEQFF. The V gene is TRBV9, the J gene TRBJ2-1, with D perhaps matching TRBD1 or TRBD2 (5 bases each). Germline V gives CDR1 SGDLS, CDR2 YYNGEE. The CDR3 spans 15 residues. Trimming pared 4 bases from V and 10 bases from J, leaving 21 bases between. The full variable domain, its missing parts supplied by reference TRBV9 and TRBJ2-1, is DSGVTQTPKHLITATGQRVTLRCSPRSGDLSVYWYQQSLDQGLQFLIQYYNGEERAKGNILERFSAQQFPDLHSELNLSSLELGDSALYFCASSSNRGDRQEQFFGPGTRLTVL.